This note documents a single T cell receptor beta chain sequence. No antigen is known for it. The record originates from a study of shared clonotypes between healthy human individuals. Study-level results: Specimens sampled were limited to blood, with tissue repertoires likely differing.

Sequencing used immunoSEQ multiplex PCR; TCRdb keeps in-frame clones, though not all of them. The sample holds over a million clones, approximately 98.5% seen once. Germline V CDR1 and CDR2: KGHSH, LQKENI. The CDR3 runs 17 residues. Between the trimmed V and J ends, which lost 3 bases and 2 bases, there was a span of 14 bases. Input material: naive CD4+ T cells sorted from blood. The subset: CD45RA+ positively selected. The rearrangement links TRBV18 to TRBJ2-6; D possibly corresponds to TRBD1 (5 bases). This TCR was recovered from a man aged 25 to 45 in good health. The CDR3 region is CASSPILQAPGANVLTF. The CDR3 DNA sequence: TGTGCCAGCTCACCTATTTTACAGGCACCTGGGGCCAACGTCCTGACTTTC.